This entry concerns a single T cell receptor (beta chain). Its target antigen remains unknown. No per-base quality is available; no much larger clone lies one base away. These data are taken from a study of shared clonotypes between healthy human individuals (dated by TCRdb to about 2020). Concerning the study at large: A few men and a couple of women, aged 18 to 49 years, made up the cohort. For each donor, three plates each were used for CD4 naive and CD4 memory, two plates were used for CD8 naive, and one plate was used for CD8 memory. To increase sequencing depth and limit assay-specific biases, TCR repertoire library preparation and sequencing were carried out by different laboratories using diverse techniques. Each donor's leukapheresis produced roughly between about 0.9 and 9.5 billion PBMCs. Blood TCR repertoires of five healthy adults were deeply sequenced to estimate repertoire size and the extent of clonotype sharing between individuals. Points the paper makes about the study in general: Rarefaction of sorted-subset datasets indicated incomplete sequencing despite the large sequencing depth. Sampling was restricted to blood, and TCR repertoires in tissue are likely to differ from TCR repertoires in blood. Pairwise subsampling indicated that sequencing depth was expected to affect the degree of clonotype sharing among donors. The genetic and exposure-history diversity represented was limited by the small number of donors. Across a few donors, approximately 4.9% of naive CD4, 3.5% of naive CD8, about 2.3% of memory CD4, and under 0.45% of memory CD8 clonotypes were shared. Compared with non-shared clonotypes, clonotypes shared by all four sorted-subset donors had higher generation probabilities. Larger estimated clonotype richness was generally found for naive subsets than for memory subsets.

The donors were healthy, HIV-negative adults with no recently reported acute infections or vaccinations. Every donor was a Caucasian adult residing in Nashville, Tennessee, USA. CD4+ T cells were enriched through magnetic negative selection, after which naive cells were positively selected on CD45RA and the remaining negative fraction served as the memory subset. After blood collection by leukapheresis, PBMCs were isolated using Ficoll-Histopaque density gradient centrifugation and then cryopreserved in the vapor phase of liquid nitrogen. Analytical flow cytometry was used to check the purity and quantity of every magnetically sorted T cell population. Genomic DNA was isolated from each sorted fraction and quantified by UV absorbance on a Nanodrop 2000c. V lost 2 bases and J lost 2 bases, and the count of bases not matched to a germline gene is 4. The CDR3 spans 16 residues, from the cysteine through the phenylalanine. Of the read, only the CDR3 DNA is kept; its 48 bases are in frame from base 1. Sequences MNHEY (CDR1) and SMNVEV (CDR2) are obtained from the germline V gene (reference sequence).

TCR CDR3 regions were amplified from genomic DNA by multiplex PCR using the deep immunoSEQ assay. Extracted genomic DNA from each cell subset was spread evenly across all wells of several immunoSEQ 96-well plates, with each plate serving as a replicate. For sorted subsets, roughly 200 ng of genomic DNA, equivalent to about 30,000 T cell genomes, went into each replicate PCR. The purified libraries were quantified using a Qubit 3.0 fluorometer, sized with a Bioanalyzer 2100, and then quantified again using the KAPA Library Quantification kit. Every immunoSEQ 96-well plate was sequenced on a dedicated single-read 150-cycle Illumina NextSeq 550 flow cell. The original pipeline was this. Because only junctional sequences without quality scores were contained in the immunoSEQ output, filtering matching that applied to full-length reads could not be performed. Sequences were annotated with PyIR, a Python wrapper for IgBLAST v1.9, and V/J genes and CDR3 were assigned using IMGT germline references. Reads were removed for weak V/J assignments (E-value above 1e-6), missing CDR3, stop codons, out-of-frame junctions, or ambiguous translated residues. A V3J clonotype was defined by an identical inferred V gene, J gene, and CDR3 amino acid sequence. To compute the percentage overlap between repertoires, the number of shared unique clonotypes was divided by the size of the smaller repertoire. Repertoire richness was assessed with RTK rarefaction, the Chao1 estimator, and Recon v2.1 estimates of unobserved clonotypes. OLGA was used to compute generation probabilities for all TCRbeta clonotypes that the gDNA method yielded from a few donors. As stored in TCRdb, this immuneACCESS dataset retains in-frame rearrangements with V and J assigned. A fraction of the clones does not appear; measured against another copy, unresolved V genes explain less than half of the discrepancy, and the remainder lacks a known reason. That table furnishes V, J and clone size, whereas the DNA furnished D and trimming. The sample has 1,500,000 or so clones on record, around 98.5% of them singletons. The biggest ten clones account for about 0.4% of the sample.

The chain is made from TRBV27 and TRBJ2-3, with 10 central nucleotides matching TRBD1. Sequences were obtained from naive CD4+ T cells sorted from blood. The cell subset or site label of this sample denotes: CD45RA+ positively selected. This receptor was taken from a man in his thirties or forties in good health. CDR3 region: CASSLRGQGNTDTQYF. The nucleotide sequence is given as TGTGCCAGCAGTTTACGGGGACAGGGGAACACAGATACGCAGTATTTT.